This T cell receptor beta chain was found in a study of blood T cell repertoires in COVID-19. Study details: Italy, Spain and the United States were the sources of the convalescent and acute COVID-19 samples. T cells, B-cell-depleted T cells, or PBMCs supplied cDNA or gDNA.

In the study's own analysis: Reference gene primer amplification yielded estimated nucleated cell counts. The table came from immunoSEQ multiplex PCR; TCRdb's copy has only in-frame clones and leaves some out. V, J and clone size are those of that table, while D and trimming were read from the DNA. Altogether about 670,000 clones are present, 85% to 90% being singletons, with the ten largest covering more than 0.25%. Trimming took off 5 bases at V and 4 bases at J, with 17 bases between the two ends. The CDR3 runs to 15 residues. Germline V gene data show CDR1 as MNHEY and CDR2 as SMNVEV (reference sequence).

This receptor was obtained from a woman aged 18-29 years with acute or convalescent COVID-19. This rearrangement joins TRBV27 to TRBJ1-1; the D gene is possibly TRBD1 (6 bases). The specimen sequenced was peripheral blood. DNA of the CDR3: TGTGCCAGCAGTGGAACAGGGAAGGGGGTCACTGAAGCTTTCTTT. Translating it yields CASSGTGKGVTEAFF.